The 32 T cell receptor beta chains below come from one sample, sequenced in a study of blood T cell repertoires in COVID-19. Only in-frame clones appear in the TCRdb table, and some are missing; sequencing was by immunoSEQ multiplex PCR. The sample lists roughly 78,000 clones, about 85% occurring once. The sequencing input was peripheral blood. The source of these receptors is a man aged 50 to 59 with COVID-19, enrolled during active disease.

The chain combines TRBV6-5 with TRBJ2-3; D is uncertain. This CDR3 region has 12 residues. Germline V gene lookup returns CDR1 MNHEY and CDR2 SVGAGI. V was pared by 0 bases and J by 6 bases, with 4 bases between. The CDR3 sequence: CASSYSPDTQYF. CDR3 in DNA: TGTGCCAGCAGTTACTCCCCGGATACGCAGTATTTT.

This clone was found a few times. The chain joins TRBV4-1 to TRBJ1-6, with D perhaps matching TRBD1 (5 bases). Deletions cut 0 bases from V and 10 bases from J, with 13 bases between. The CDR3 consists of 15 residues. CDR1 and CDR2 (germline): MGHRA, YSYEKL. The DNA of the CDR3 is TGCGCCAGCAGCCAAGAATTCGACAGAGGATCACCCCTCCACTTT. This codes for CASSQEFDRGSPLHF.

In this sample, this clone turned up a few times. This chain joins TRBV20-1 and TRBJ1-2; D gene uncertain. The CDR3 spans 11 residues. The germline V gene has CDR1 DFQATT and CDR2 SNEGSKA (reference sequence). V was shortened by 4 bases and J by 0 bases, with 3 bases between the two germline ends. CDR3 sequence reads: CSATTNYGYTF. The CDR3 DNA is TGCAGTGCTACAACTAACTATGGCTACACCTTC.

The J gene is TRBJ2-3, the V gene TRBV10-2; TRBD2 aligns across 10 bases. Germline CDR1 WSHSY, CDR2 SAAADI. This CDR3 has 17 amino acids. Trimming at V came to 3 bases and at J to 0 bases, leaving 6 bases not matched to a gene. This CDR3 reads CASSDIAGGTSTDTQYF. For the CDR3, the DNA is TGCGCCAGCAGTGACATAGCGGGAGGAACTAGCACAGATACGCAGTATTTT.

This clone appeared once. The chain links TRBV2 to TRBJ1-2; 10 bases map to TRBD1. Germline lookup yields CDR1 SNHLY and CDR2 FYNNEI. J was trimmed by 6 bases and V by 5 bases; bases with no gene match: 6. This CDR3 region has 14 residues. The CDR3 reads CASSLWDRGDGYTF. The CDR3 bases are TGTGCCAGCAGTCTTTGGGACAGGGGTGATGGCTACACCTTC.

CDR3 sequence: CASSPGQNNEKLFF. The CDR3 nucleotides are TGTGCCAGCAGCCCGGGACAGAATAATGAAAAACTGTTTTTT. This chain links TRBV4-2 with TRBJ1-4, with TRBD1 matching 7 bases. Germline V gene lookup returns CDR1 LGHNA and CDR2 YNFKEQ. J gave up 4 bases and V 4 bases, and 3 bases lay outside the gene matches. The CDR3 loop spans 14 amino acids.

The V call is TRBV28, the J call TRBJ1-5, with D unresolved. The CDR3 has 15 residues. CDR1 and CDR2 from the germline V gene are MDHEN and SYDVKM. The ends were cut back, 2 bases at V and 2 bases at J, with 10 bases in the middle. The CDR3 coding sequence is TGTGCCAGCAGTTTAACCGGAGTCGGCAATCAGCCCCAGCATTTT. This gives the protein CASSLTGVGNQPQHF.

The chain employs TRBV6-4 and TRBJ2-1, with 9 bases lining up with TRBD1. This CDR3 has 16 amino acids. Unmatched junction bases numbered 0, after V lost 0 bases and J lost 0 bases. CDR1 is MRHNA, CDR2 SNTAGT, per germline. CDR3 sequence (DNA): TGTGCCAGCAGTGACTCGACAGGGGGCTCCTACAATGAGCAGTTCTTC. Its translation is CASSDSTGGSYNEQFF.

CDR3 region: CAWSVLVESSGANVLTF. CDR3 bases: TGTGCCTGGAGTGTATTGGTCGAGAGCTCTGGGGCCAACGTCCTGACTTTC. V gene TRBV30 combines with J gene TRBJ2-6, with D unresolved. Deletions cut 0 bases from V and 0 bases from J, with 12 bases between. This CDR3 spans 17 amino acids. Germline V CDR1 and CDR2: GTSNPN, SVGIG (reference sequence).

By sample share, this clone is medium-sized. The CDR3: CASSLFAGRNTGELFF. In nucleotides, the CDR3 is TGTGCCAGCAGCTTGTTTGCGGGAAGGAACACCGGGGAGCTGTTTTTT. V and J are TRBV5-5 and TRBJ2-2, with a weak D call TRBD2 (6 bases). The CDR3 is made up of 16 amino acids. Germline-derived CDR1 and CDR2 are SGHKS and YYEKEE (reference sequence). Trimming took off 1 base at V and 1 base at J, with 11 bases between the two ends.

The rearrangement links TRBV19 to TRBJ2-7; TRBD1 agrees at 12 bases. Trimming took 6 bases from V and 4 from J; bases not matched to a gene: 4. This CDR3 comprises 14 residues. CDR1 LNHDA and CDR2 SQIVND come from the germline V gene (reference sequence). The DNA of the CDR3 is TGTGCCAGTAGCCGGGACAGGGGGCTGTACGAGCAGTACTTC. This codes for CASSRDRGLYEQYF.

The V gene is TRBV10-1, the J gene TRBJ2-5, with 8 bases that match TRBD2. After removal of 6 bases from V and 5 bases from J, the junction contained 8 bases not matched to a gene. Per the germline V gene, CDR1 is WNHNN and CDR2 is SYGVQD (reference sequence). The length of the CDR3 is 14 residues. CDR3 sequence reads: CASSGGAPGETQYF. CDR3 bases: TGCGCCAGCAGCGGGGGGGCGCCCGGGGAGACCCAGTACTTC.

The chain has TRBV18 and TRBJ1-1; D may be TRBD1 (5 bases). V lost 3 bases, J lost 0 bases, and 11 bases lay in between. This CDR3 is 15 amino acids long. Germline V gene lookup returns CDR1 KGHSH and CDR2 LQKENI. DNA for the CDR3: TGTGCCAGCTCACCCATCCAGACAGTGAACACTGAAGCTTTCTTT. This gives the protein CASSPIQTVNTEAFF.

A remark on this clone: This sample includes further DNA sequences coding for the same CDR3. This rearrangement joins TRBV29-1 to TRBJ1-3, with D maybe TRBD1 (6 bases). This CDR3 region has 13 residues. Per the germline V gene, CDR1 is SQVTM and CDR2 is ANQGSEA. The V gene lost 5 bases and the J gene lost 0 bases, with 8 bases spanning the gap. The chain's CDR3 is CSVSQGSGNTIYF. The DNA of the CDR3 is TGCAGCGTTTCACAGGGCTCTGGAAACACCATATATTTT.

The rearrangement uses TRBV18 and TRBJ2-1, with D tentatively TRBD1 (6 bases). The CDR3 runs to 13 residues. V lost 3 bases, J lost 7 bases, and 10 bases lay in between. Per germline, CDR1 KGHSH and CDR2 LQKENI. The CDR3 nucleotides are TGTGCCAGCTCACCGACAGGCGTGAATGAGCAGTTCTTC. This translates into CASSPTGVNEQFF. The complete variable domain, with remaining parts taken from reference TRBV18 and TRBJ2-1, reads NAGVMQNPRHLVRRRGQEARLRCSPMKGHSHVYWYRQLPEEGLKFMVYLQKENIIDESGMPKERFSAEFPKEGPSILRIQQVVRGDSAAYFCASSPTGVNEQFFGPGTRLTVL.

CDR3 sequence (DNA): TGTGCCAGCAGCCGGACTAGCGGGAGGGAGACCCAGTACTTC. Amino acid sequence: CASSRTSGRETQYF. The gene calls are TRBV11-2 and TRBJ2-5; 14 bases are shared with TRBD2. V dropped 5 bases and J dropped 5; count of bases not matched to a gene: 1. This CDR3 has 14 residues. CDR1 and CDR2 (germline): SGHAT, FQNNGV.

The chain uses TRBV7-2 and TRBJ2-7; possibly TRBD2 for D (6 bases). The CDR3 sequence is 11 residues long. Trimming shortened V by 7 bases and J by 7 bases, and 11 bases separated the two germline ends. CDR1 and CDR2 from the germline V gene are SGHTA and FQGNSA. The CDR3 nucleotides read TGTGCCAGCAACACCCGGGGGGAGCAGTACTTC. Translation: CASNTRGEQYF.

CDR3 sequence (DNA): TGTGCCAGCAGCGTTAGTCCCGGGACAGGGGCCGAGACCCAGTACTTC. It translates to CASSVSPGTGAETQYF. The V and J genes are TRBV7-8 and TRBJ2-5; 10 nucleotides agree with TRBD1. This CDR3 has 16 residues. Germline CDR1 is SGHVS and CDR2 is FQNEAQ. Losses at the gene ends were 5 bases for V and 5 bases for J; bases not matched to a gene: 11.

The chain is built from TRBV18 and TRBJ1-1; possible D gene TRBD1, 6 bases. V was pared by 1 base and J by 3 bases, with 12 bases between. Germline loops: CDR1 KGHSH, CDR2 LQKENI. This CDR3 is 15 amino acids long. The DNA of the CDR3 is TGTGCCAGCTCACCACTCGGGGGGGCTGACACTGAAGCTTTCTTT. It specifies CASSPLGGADTEAFF.

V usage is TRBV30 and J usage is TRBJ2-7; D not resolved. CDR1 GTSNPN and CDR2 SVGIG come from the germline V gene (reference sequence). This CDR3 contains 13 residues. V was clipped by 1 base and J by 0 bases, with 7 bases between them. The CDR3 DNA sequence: TGTGCCTGGAGTGACCGGGTCTCCTACGAGCAGTACTTC. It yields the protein CAWSDRVSYEQYF.

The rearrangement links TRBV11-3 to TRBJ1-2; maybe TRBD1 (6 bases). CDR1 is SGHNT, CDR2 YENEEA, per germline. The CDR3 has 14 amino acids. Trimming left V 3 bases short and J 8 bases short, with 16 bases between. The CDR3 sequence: CASSFGDKAFGYTF. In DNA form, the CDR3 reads TGTGCCAGCAGCTTTGGGGACAAGGCCTTCGGCTACACCTTC.

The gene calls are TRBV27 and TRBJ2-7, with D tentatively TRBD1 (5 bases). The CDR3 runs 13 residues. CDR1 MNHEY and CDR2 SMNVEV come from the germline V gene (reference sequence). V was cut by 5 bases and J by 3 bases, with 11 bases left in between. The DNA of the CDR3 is TGTGCCAGCAGTAGAGGAAGGGGCTACGAGCAGTACTTC. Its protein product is CASSRGRGYEQYF.

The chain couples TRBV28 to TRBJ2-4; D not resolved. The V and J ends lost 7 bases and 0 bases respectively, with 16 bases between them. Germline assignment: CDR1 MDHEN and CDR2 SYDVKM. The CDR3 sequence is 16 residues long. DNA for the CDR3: TGTGCCAGCACCGCGACAAGTACTCTAGCCAAAAACATTCAGTACTTC. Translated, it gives CASTATSTLAKNIQYF.

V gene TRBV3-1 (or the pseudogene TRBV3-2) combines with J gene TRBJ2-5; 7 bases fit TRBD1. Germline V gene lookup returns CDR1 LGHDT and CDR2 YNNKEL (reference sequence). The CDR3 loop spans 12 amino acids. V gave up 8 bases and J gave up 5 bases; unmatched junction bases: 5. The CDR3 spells CASGQDVETQYF. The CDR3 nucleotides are TGTGCCAGCGGACAGGATGTGGAGACCCAGTACTTC.

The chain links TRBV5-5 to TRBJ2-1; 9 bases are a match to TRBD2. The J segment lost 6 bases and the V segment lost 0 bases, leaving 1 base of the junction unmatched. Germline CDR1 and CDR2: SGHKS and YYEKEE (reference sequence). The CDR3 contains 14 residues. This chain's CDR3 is CASSLGGLANEQFF. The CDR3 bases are TGTGCCAGCAGCTTGGGGGGACTAGCCAATGAGCAGTTCTTC. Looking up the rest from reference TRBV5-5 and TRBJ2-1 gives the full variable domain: DAGVTQSPTHLIKTRGQQVTLRCSPISGHKSVSWYQQVLGQGPQFIFQYYEKEERGRGNFPDRFSARQFPNYSSELNVNALLLGDSALYLCASSLGGLANEQFFGPGTRLTVL.

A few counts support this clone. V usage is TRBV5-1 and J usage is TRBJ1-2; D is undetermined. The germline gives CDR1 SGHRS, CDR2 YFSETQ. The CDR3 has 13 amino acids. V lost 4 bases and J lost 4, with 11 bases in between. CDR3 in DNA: TGCGCCAGCAGCGAGCCCCCCGGCTATGGCTACACCTTC. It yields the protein CASSEPPGYGYTF.

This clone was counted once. The CDR3 nucleotides read TGTGCCACCAGTTATGCGGGAGAGGGAAATGAGCAGTTCTTC. This gives the protein CATSYAGEGNEQFF. The gene calls are TRBV24-1 and TRBJ2-1; 7 nucleotides agree with TRBD2. The CDR3 extends over 14 amino acids. With 6 bases clipped from V and 7 bases from J, the junction kept 8 bases outside the gene matches. The germline CDR1 and CDR2 sequences are KGHDR and SFDVKD.

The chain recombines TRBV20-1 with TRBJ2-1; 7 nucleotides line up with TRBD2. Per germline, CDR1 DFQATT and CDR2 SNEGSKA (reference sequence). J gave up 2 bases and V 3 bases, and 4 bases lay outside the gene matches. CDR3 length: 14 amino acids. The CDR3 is CSASKRGTYNEQFF. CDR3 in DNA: TGCAGTGCTAGTAAGCGGGGCACCTACAATGAGCAGTTCTTC.

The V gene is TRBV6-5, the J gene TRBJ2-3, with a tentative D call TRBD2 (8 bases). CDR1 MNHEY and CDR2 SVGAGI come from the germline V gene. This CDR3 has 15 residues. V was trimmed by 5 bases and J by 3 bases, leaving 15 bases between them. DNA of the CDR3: TGTGCCAGCAGTAGGGGACAGCGGGGGACAGATACGCAGTATTTT. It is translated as CASSRGQRGTDTQYF.

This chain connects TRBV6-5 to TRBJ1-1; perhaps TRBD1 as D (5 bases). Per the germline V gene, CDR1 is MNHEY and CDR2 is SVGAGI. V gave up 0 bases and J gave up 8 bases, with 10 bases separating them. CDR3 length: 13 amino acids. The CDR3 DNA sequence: TGTGCCAGCAGTTACTCTGACAGAGTGGAAGCTTTCTTT. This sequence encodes CASSYSDRVEAFF.

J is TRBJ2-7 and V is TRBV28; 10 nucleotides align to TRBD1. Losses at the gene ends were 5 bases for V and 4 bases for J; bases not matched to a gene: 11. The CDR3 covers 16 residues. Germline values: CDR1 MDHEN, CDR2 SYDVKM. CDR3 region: CASSRESRDRGYEQYF. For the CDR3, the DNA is TGTGCCAGCAGTAGGGAGTCGAGGGACAGGGGTTACGAGCAGTACTTC. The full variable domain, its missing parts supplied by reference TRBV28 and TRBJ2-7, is DVKVTQSSRYLVKRTGEKVFLECVQDMDHENMFWYRQDPGLGLRLIYFSYDVKMKEKGDIPEGYSVSREKKERFSLILESASTNQTSMYLCASSRESRDRGYEQYFGPGTRLTVT.

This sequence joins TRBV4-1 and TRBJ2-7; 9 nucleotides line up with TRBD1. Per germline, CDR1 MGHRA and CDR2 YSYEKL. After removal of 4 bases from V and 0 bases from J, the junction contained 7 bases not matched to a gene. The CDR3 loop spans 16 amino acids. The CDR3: CASSRSGTGSSYEQYF. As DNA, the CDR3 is TGCGCCAGCAGCCGATCCGGGACAGGGTCCTCCTACGAGCAGTACTTC.